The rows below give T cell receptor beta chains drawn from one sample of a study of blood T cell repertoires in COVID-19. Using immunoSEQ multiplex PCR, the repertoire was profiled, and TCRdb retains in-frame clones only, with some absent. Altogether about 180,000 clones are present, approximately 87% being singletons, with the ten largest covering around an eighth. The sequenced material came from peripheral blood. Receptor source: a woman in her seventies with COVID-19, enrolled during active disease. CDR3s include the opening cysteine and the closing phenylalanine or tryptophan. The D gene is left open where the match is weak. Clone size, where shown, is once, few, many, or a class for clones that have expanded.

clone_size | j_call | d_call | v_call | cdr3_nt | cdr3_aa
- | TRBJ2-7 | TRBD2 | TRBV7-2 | TGTGCCAGCACCCGACTAGCGGGAGCCTACGAGCAGTACTTC | CASTRLAGAYEQYF
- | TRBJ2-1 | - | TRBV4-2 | TGTGCCAGCAGCCAAGTAAGGGGGTATGAGCAGTTCTTC | CASSQVRGYEQFF
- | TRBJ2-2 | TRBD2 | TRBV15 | TGTGCCACCAGCATCAGCGGGAGAGAAACCGGGGAGCTGTTTTTT | CATSISGRETGELFF
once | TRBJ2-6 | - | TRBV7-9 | TGTGCCAGCAGCTTTTTGAGGGCTGGGGCCAACGTCCTGACTTTC | CASSFLRAGANVLTF
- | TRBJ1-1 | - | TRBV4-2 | TGTGCCAGCAGCCAAGGGGAGCGAATCGAAGCTTTCTTT | CASSQGERIEAFF
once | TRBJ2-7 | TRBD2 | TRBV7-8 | TGTGCCAGCAGCCGGGGGCTAGCGGGAAGATTCCACGAGCAGTACTTC | CASSRGLAGRFHEQYF
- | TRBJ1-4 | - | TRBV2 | TGTGCCAGCAGTGATTCCGCAACTAATGAAAAACTGTTTTTT | CASSDSATNEKLFF
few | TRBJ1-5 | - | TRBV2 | TGTGCCAGCAGATTCAGTAATCAGCCCCAGCATTTT | CASRFSNQPQHF
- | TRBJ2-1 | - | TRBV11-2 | TGTGCCAGCAGCTTAGGGGGAGGCCAGGGTGGTGAGCAGTTCTTC | CASSLGGGQGGEQFF
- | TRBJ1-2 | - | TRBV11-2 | TGTGCCAGCAGCTTAGTGGACAGTTGGTCTTATGGCTACACCTTC | CASSLVDSWSYGYTF
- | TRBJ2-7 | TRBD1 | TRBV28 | TGTGCCAGCAGTTCAAATGGACAGGGGATCGAGCAGTACTTC | CASSSNGQGIEQYF
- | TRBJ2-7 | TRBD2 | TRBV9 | TGTGCCAGCAGCGACCCTAGCGGTGACAGCTCCTACGAGCAGTACTTC | CASSDPSGDSSYEQYF
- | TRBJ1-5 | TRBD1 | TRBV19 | TGTGCCAGTAGTACCCGACAGGGTTCTAATCAGCCCCAGCATTTT | CASSTRQGSNQPQHF
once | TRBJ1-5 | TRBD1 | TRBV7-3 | TGTGCCAGCAGCCCGACAGGGGGCCAGCCCCAGCATTTT | CASSPTGGQPQHF
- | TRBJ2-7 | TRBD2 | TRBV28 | TGTGCGAGCATGACTAGCGGGAGTACTGAGTCCTACGAGCAGTACTTC | CASMTSGSTESYEQYF
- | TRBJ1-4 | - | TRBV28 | TGTGCCAGCAGTTCCCCCTTGGACCCCGGGGGGTATAATGAAAAACTGTTTTTT | CASSSPLDPGGYNEKLFF
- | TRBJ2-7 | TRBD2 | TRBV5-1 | TGCGCCAGCAGTTCCGGGAGGTCCTCCTACGAGCAGTACTTC | CASSSGRSSYEQYF
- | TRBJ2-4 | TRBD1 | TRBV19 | TGTGCCAGTAGACGGACAGGGGGCAAAAACATTCAGTACTTC | CASRRTGGKNIQYF
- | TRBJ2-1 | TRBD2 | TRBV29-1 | TGCAGCGTTGAAGATCTCGCGGGAGGCGGCAATGAGCAGTTCTTC | CSVEDLAGGGNEQFF
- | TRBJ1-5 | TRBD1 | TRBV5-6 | TGTGCCAGCAGCGCTGACAGGGGAAATAGCAATCAGCCCCAGCATTTT | CASSADRGNSNQPQHF
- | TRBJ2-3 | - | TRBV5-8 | TGTGCCAGCAGACTCTTGGGAGCAGATACGCAGTATTTT | CASRLLGADTQYF
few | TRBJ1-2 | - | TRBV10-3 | TGTGCCATCAGTGACCCGACTGACGGCTACACCTTC | CAISDPTDGYTF
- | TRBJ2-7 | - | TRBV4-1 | TGCGCCAGCAGCCAACGGGGCCTGACTAGTTACGAGCAGTACTTC | CASSQRGLTSYEQYF
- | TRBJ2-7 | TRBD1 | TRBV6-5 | TGTGCCAGCAGCCCGGACAGGGAAAGGGCTGACTTC | CASSPDRERADF
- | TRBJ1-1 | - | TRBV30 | TGTGCCTGGAGTCGGGGAACTGAAGCTTTCTTT | CAWSRGTEAFF
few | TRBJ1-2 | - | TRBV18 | TGTGCCAGCTCACCACCGACGGCGCGGGTGCAGTCGGATGGCTACACCTTC | CASSPPTARVQSDGYTF
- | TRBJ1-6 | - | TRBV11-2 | TGTGCCAGCAGCCGACCACAGGGTTATAATTCACCCCTCCACTTT | CASSRPQGYNSPLHF
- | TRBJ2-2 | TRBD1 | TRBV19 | TGTGCCAGTAGTCAAACAGGGGTTTACGCGAACACCGGGGAGCTGTTTTTT | CASSQTGVYANTGELFF
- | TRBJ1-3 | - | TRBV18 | TGTGCCAGCTCAGTCTTCTCTGGAAACACCATATATTTT | CASSVFSGNTIYF
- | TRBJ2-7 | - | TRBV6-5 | TGTGCCAGCACTCAGGGGACCACCTACGAGCAGTACTTC | CASTQGTTYEQYF
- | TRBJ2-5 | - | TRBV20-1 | TGCAGTGCTAGTCAAGAGGGCGAGACCCAGTACTTC | CSASQEGETQYF
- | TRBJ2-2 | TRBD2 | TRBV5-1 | TGCGCCAGCAGCCCCAGGACTAGCGTGGGCACCGGGGAGCTGTTTTTT | CASSPRTSVGTGELFF
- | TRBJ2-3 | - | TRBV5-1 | TGCGCCAGCAGCCCGGGGACTCTGGAAGATACGCAGTATTTT | CASSPGTLEDTQYF
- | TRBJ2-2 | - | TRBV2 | TGTGCCAGCAGTAACCAAGGGGCCCACACCGGGGAGCTGTTTTTT | CASSNQGAHTGELFF
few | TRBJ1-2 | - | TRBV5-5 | TGTGCCAGCAGCTCCCAATCACAGGGTTTAGGAGGCTACACCTTC | CASSSQSQGLGGYTF
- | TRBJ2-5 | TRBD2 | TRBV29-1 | TGCAGCCTGGGACTAGGAGGAGAGACCCAGTACTTC | CSLGLGGETQYF
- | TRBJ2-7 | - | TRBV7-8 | TGTGCCAGCAGCTTAGAAACGGGAGTACCCTACGAGCAGTACTTC | CASSLETGVPYEQYF
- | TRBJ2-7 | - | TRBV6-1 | TGTGCCAGCAGTGATCCACTGATGAGCTCCTACGAGCAGTACTTC | CASSDPLMSSYEQYF
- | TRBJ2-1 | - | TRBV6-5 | TGTGCCAGCAGTAACACTCTGGGGGGACTGGAGTTCTTC | CASSNTLGGLEFF
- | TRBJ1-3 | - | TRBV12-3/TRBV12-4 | TGTGCCAGCAGGGACTCAGGAAACACCATATATTTT | CASRDSGNTIYF
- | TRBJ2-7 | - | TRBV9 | TGTGCCAGCAGCGCACAGGGTATCGAGCAGTACTTC | CASSAQGIEQYF
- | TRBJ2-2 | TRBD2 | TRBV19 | TGTGCCAGCCAACTAGCGGGAGAGAACACCGGGGAGCTGTTTTTT | CASQLAGENTGELFF
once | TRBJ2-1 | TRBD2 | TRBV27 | TGTGCCAGCAGCCTCCTGGGAGCGGGAGAGGCCTACAATGAGCAGTTCTTC | CASSLLGAGEAYNEQFF
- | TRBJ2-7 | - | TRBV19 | TGTGCCAGTAGTATGGTCCACCTGGGGGCCGAGCAGTACTTC | CASSMVHLGAEQYF
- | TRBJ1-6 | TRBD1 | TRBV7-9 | TGTGCCAGCAGCTACGCGGACAGGCAATATTCACCCCTCCACTTT | CASSYADRQYSPLHF
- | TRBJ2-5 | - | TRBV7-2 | TGTGCCAGCTGCCAGGGGTTCTTGGAGACCCAGTACTTC | CASCQGFLETQYF
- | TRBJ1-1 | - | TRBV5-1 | TGCGCCAGCAGCTTTGGAGGGGTAGATACTGAAGCTTTCTTT | CASSFGGVDTEAFF
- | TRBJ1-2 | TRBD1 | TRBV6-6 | TGTGCCAGCAGTCGACAGGGTTCCCCCTATGGCTACACCTTC | CASSRQGSPYGYTF
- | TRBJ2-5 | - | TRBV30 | TGTGCCTGGAGTGTATTTCTCCAGGCAGGGGCTGTAGACGCCCAGTACTTC | CAWSVFLQAGAVDAQYF
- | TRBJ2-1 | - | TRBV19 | TGTGCCAGTAGTACCCAGGGGATATACAATGAGCAGTTCTTC | CASSTQGIYNEQFF
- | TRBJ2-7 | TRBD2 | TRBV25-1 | TGTGCCAGCAGTGGGGACTACTACGAGCAGTACTTC | CASSGDYYEQYF
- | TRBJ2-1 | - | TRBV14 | TGTGCCAGCAGCCAGGGACTGTTTAATGAGCAGTTCTTC | CASSQGLFNEQFF
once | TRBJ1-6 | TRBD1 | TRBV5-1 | TGCGCCAGCAGCGCAGGGACAGGGGTGAATTCACCCCTCCACTTT | CASSAGTGVNSPLHF
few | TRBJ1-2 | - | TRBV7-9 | TGTGCCAGCAGCTTATCCGAGACAGTCTATGGCTACACCTTC | CASSLSETVYGYTF
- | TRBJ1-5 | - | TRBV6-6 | TGTGCCAGCAGTTACTCCGGTAGTAGCAATCAGCCCCAGCATTTT | CASSYSGSSNQPQHF
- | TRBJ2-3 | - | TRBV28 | TGTGCCAGCAGTTTACTACTAGCTGTCGCAGATACGCAGTATTTT | CASSLLLAVADTQYF
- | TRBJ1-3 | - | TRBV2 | TGTGCCAGCGAACCTCAGGGGTTAGGAAACACCATATATTTT | CASEPQGLGNTIYF
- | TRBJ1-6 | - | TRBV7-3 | TGTGCCAGCAGCTTAGAATCTTGGGCGCCCCAGAGCTCCTATAATTCACCCCTCCACTTT | CASSLESWAPQSSYNSPLHF
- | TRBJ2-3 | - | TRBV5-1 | TGCGCCAGCAGCCTCCAGCGGAGCACAGATACGCAGTATTTT | CASSLQRSTDTQYF